This entry lists 5 T cell receptor beta chains sequenced from one sample in a study of blood T cell repertoires in COVID-19. Profiled with immunoSEQ multiplex PCR; TCRdb holds only in-frame clones, not every one. This sample has some 530,000 clones; 70% to 90% occur once, and the top ten carry roughly 3.1%. The source material was peripheral blood. All receptors derive from a human donor in a cohort sampled during active COVID-19.

This clone has a handful of counts. The chain carries TRBV2 and TRBJ2-2; the match to TRBD2 covers 7 bases. V trimming: 4 bases; J trimming: 0 bases; junction bases outside the gene matches: 5. The CDR3 is made up of 16 amino acids. Germline values: CDR1 SNHLY, CDR2 FYNNEI. The CDR3 protein is CASSVGLAANTGELFF. The CDR3 DNA sequence: TGTGCCAGCAGTGTCGGGCTAGCGGCGAACACCGGGGAGCTGTTTTTT.

The rearrangement joins TRBV5-1 to TRBJ2-5; weak D call: TRBD1 (6 bases). V was clipped by 3 bases and J by 2 bases, with 11 bases between them. CDR1 is SGHRS and CDR2 is YFSETQ in the germline V gene. This CDR3 is built from 14 residues. The CDR3 loop is CASSSGTLQETQYF. The DNA for the CDR3 is TGCGCCAGCAGCTCGGGGACACTTCAAGAGACCCAGTACTTC.

The gene calls are TRBV28 and TRBJ1-2, with D possibly being TRBD1 (6 bases). Germline assignment: CDR1 MDHEN and CDR2 SYDVKM. V gave up 3 bases and J gave up 7 bases, with 12 bases separating them. This CDR3 spans 13 amino acids. CDR3 loop: CASSFPTTGGYTF. The DNA of the CDR3 is TGTGCCAGCAGTTTCCCCACGACAGGTGGCTACACCTTC.

Only a few counts were recorded for this clone. The genes are TRBV4-1 and TRBJ1-2; tentatively, D is TRBD1 (5 bases). V lost 1 base, J lost 8 bases, and 23 bases lay in between. Germline CDR1 MGHRA, CDR2 YSYEKL. CDR3 length equals 17 residues. The CDR3 spells CASSQGRRGLELAGYTF. The CDR3 bases are TGCGCCAGCAGCCAAGGTCGGAGGGGTTTGGAATTAGCCGGCTACACCTTC.

The rearrangement links TRBV3-1 (or the pseudogene TRBV3-2) to TRBJ2-7, with D tentatively TRBD1 (6 bases). Trimming stripped 1 base from V and 1 base from J, with 11 bases between. Germline V gene lookup returns CDR1 LGHDT and CDR2 YNNKEL (reference sequence). CDR3 size: 15 residues. The CDR3 nucleotides read TGTGCCAGCAGCCAAGGTCCTGGACAGTCCTACGAGCAGTACTTC. Its translation is CASSQGPGQSYEQYF.